Following are 8 T cell receptor beta chains from one sample sequenced in a study of blood T cell repertoires in COVID-19. Using immunoSEQ multiplex PCR, the repertoire was profiled, and TCRdb retains in-frame clones only, with some absent. The table records roughly 230,000 clones, about 83% of them present only once. The sample was peripheral blood. These receptors came from a man aged 40-49 years with active or convalescent COVID-19.

In this sample, this clone turned up a few times. The rearrangement joins TRBV11-3 to TRBJ2-7; 8 bases are shared with TRBD1. Germline V lookup: CDR1 SGHNT, CDR2 YENEEA. The CDR3 is 15 residues long. V trimming: 7 bases; J trimming: 3 bases; junction bases outside the gene matches: 11. The CDR3 region is CASKTGQGLLYEQYF. In DNA form, the CDR3 reads TGTGCCAGCAAAACTGGACAGGGTCTCCTCTACGAGCAGTACTTC. The whole variable domain, filled in from reference TRBV11-3 and TRBJ2-7, reads EAGVVQSPRYKIIEKKQPVAFWCNPISGHNTLYWYLQNLGQGPELLIRYENEEAVDDSQLPKDRFSAERLKGVDSTLKIQPAELGDSAVYLCASKTGQGLLYEQYFGPGTRLTVT.

This sequence joins TRBV7-8 and TRBJ1-1; no reliable D call. Trimming removed 5 bases at V and 1 base at J, with 11 bases between. The CDR3 consists of 14 residues. The germline CDR1 and CDR2 sequences are SGHVS and FQNEAQ. For the CDR3, the DNA is TGTGCCAGCAGCCACCGGGAGGGGAACACTGAAGCTTTCTTT. It yields the protein CASSHREGNTEAFF.

V and J are TRBV6-5 and TRBJ1-6; D unresolved. Trimming removed 4 bases from V and 5 bases from J, with 9 bases in between. CDR3 length equals 14 residues. Per the germline V gene, CDR1 is MNHEY and CDR2 is SVGAGI. The chain's CDR3 is CASSWPEDNSPLHF. Here the CDR3 DNA reads TGTGCCAGCAGTTGGCCAGAAGATAATTCACCCCTCCACTTT.

CDR3 sequence: CASGLGTVNTEAFF. The CDR3 DNA follows: TGTGCTAGTGGTTTGGGGACAGTGAACACTGAAGCTTTCTTT. The rearrangement joins TRBV12-5 to TRBJ1-1, with a weak D call TRBD1 (6 bases). Germline V gives CDR1 LGHNT, CDR2 FRNRAP. This CDR3 has 14 residues. Trimming took off 1 base at V and 0 bases at J, with 6 bases between the two ends.

In its sample, this clone was seen a few times. The genes are TRBV30 and TRBJ1-1; TRBD1 matches at 11 bases. The V gene end was trimmed by 5 bases and the J gene end by 4 bases; junction bases not matched to a gene: 12. CDR3 size: 16 residues. Per germline, CDR1 GTSNPN and CDR2 SVGIG (reference sequence). CDR3 loop: CAWGRTGGLGGTEAFF. The CDR3 DNA is TGTGCCTGGGGCCGGACAGGGGGCCTAGGGGGCACTGAAGCTTTCTTT.

This clone was counted only a few times. The chain uses TRBV5-5 and TRBJ1-3, with D unclear. Deletions cut 4 bases from V and 6 bases from J, with 26 bases between. Germline V lookup: CDR1 SGHKS, CDR2 YYEKEE (reference sequence). CDR3 length: 18 amino acids. CDR3 DNA: TGTGCCAGCAGCCCAGAGGGCCCGCCCGCCACCGGTGAAAACACCATATATTTT. Residues: CASSPEGPPATGENTIYF.

The chain is built from TRBV7-8 and TRBJ2-3, with 7 bases aligning to TRBD1. The trim removed 2 bases at V and 7 bases at J, leaving 9 bases unmatched. CDR3 length equals 15 residues. Germline V lookup: CDR1 SGHVS, CDR2 FQNEAQ. The CDR3: CASSLYQGELNTQYF. CDR3 nucleotides: TGTGCCAGCAGCTTATACCAGGGGGAGTTAAATACGCAGTATTTT.

The chain uses TRBV7-8 and TRBJ2-7, with 8 bases that match TRBD2. CDR3 length equals 16 residues. CDR1 is SGHVS and CDR2 is FQNEAQ in the germline V gene. Unmatched junction bases numbered 11, after V lost 5 bases and J lost 2 bases. The CDR3: CASSPQIAGSAYEQYF. DNA of the CDR3: TGTGCCAGCAGCCCCCAAATAGCGGGATCGGCCTACGAGCAGTACTTC.